This T cell receptor beta chain was sequenced during a study of graft-versus-host responses after intestinal transplantation. Background on the study: As for transplant type, recipients had multivisceral, liver-intestinal, or isolated intestinal grafts. After anti-thymocyte globulin induction, recipients took tacrolimus and steroids for 3 to 4 years. Study-level points and caveats: Early after transplant, HvG declines were associated with peak levels of circulating GvH clones.

Germline CDR1 and CDR2: MDHEN and SYDVKM. The length of the CDR3 is 18 residues. With 2 bases clipped from V and 4 bases from J, the junction kept 12 bases outside the gene matches. As to this clone: As yet, its antigen is unknown.

Repertoires were generated with immunoSEQ multiplex PCR, while TCRdb's copy carries only in-frame clones and drops some. The data hold 35,000 to 55,000 clones, with 85% to 95% observed a single time. The origin of this receptor is a human patient who received an intestinal transplant, so some T cells may come from the graft donor. The chain uses TRBV28 and TRBJ2-7; 12 nucleotides align to TRBD2. The sample here was PBMCs, taken roughly 760 days after a first intestinal transplant, on the day of a second. The CDR3 DNA follows: TGTGCCAGCAGTTTAGCTAGCGGGAGGGCCGCGCGTTGGTACGAGCAGTACTTC. Encoded protein: CASSLASGRAARWYEQYF.